This T cell receptor (beta chain) was identified during a study of post-analysis software for immune sequencing data. Study-level information: The study covered relapsing-remitting, secondary progressive and progressive-relapsing courses of multiple sclerosis.

Study-level points and caveats: Versus controls, multiple sclerosis patients showed significantly lower diversity (normalized Chao1). TRBV5-6, TRBV5-1 and TRBV20-1 were among five TRBV segments more frequent in patients than controls.

Unique molecular identifiers had been added to the TCR beta cDNA libraries. cDNA molecules numbering roughly 500,000 came from roughly 0.93 to 9.6 million T cells. TCRdb reanalysed the PCR reads using MiXCR and keeps one entry per CDR3 protein. The sample lists more than 350,000 distinct CDR3 sequences; more than 30% were seen once. Germline loops: CDR1 DFQATT, CDR2 SNEGSKA (reference sequence). The CDR3 is made up of 14 amino acids. The ends were cut back, 2 bases at V and 0 bases at J, with 11 bases in the middle. This clonotype turned up a few times. As yet, its antigen is unknown. Sequenced material: blood. This chain joins TRBV20-1 and TRBJ2-7; no firm D call. The clonotype originates from a girl aged 2 to 10 with multiple sclerosis. CDR3 sequence: CSARKDVSSYEQYF. CDR3 bases: TGCAGTGCTAGAAAGGACGTGAGCTCCTACGAGCAGTACTTC.